Shown below are 26 T cell receptor beta chains from a single sample sequenced in a study of Ad26.COV2.S vaccination and SARS-CoV-2 variants. Using immunoSEQ multiplex PCR, the repertoire was profiled, and TCRdb retains in-frame clones only, with some absent. The sample contains roughly 320,000 clones, 70% to 90% of which appear only once. Indicated treatment: 19 received Ad26.COV2.S at low or high dose, single or two shots; five or six received placebo; per-sample allocation not given. The study sampled participants on day 63 after the first vaccine or placebo injection. Here the sequenced sample was peripheral blood, taken in a trial of Ad26.COV2.S vaccine versus placebo. The receptor set was obtained from a person between 18 and 65 years old who received the Ad26.COV2.S COVID-19 vaccine or a placebo.

The gene calls are TRBV19 and TRBJ2-3; 11 bases align to TRBD2. Looked up from germline, CDR1 is LNHDA and CDR2 is SQIVND (reference sequence). CDR3 length equals 16 residues. Losses at the gene ends were 3 bases for V and 0 bases for J; bases not matched to a gene: 2. The CDR3 loop reads CASSISGGASTDTQYF. CDR3 in DNA: TGTGCCAGTAGTATTAGCGGGGGGGCCAGCACAGATACGCAGTATTTT.

Only one count was recorded for this clone. The CDR3 sequence: CSVQGALRYTF. Here the CDR3 DNA reads TGCAGTGTACAGGGAGCGTTGCGGTACACCTTC. This sequence joins TRBV20-1 and TRBJ1-2; perhaps TRBD1 as D (6 bases). Trimming took 7 bases from V and 11 from J, leaving 17 bases between them. The germline gives CDR1 DFQATT, CDR2 SNEGSKA (reference sequence). This CDR3 is built from 11 residues.

The chain employs TRBV28 and TRBJ1-2; possibly TRBD1 for D (5 bases). V lost 2 bases, J lost 4 bases, and 23 bases lay in between. The V gene's germline CDR1 is MDHEN and CDR2 SYDVKM. The CDR3 contains 18 residues. CDR3 coding DNA: TGTGCCAGCAGTTTAGTCGGGCTTGATGCGCAGGGAGCCTATGGCTACACCTTC. Encoded protein: CASSLVGLDAQGAYGYTF.

This rearrangement joins TRBV4-1 to TRBJ2-7; D possibly corresponds to TRBD1 (5 bases). There are 13 residues in the CDR3. Trimming stripped 2 bases from V and 4 bases from J, with 9 bases between. Germline loops: CDR1 MGHRA, CDR2 YSYEKL. CDR3 in amino acids: CASSQRGGYEQYF. CDR3 sequence (DNA): TGCGCCAGCAGCCAAAGGGGTGGGTACGAGCAGTACTTC.

The chain uses TRBV11-2 and TRBJ1-6; D may be TRBD1 (5 bases). From germline, CDR1 is SGHAT and CDR2 FQNNGV. The CDR3 contains 15 residues. V lost 5 bases, J lost 5 bases, and 13 bases lay in between. CDR3 sequence reads: CASSTGHQNNSPLHF. The CDR3 DNA reads TGTGCCAGCAGCACCGGACATCAAAATAATTCACCCCTCCACTTT.

The chain recombines TRBV3-1 (or the pseudogene TRBV3-2) with TRBJ1-3, with no clear D. CDR1 LGHDT and CDR2 YNNKEL come from the germline V gene (reference sequence). V was cut by 2 bases and J by 8 bases, with 4 bases left in between. This CDR3 comprises 11 residues. CDR3 sequence: CASSQRHTIYF. CDR3 sequence (DNA): TGTGCCAGCAGCCAACGACACACCATATATTTT.

The CDR3, as DNA: TGTGCCAGCATCCATACAGGCCGCACAGATACGCAGTATTTT. Amino acids: CASIHTGRTDTQYF. The chain has TRBV2 and TRBJ2-3; TRBD1 is a possible D gene (5 bases). CDR1 SNHLY and CDR2 FYNNEI come from the germline V gene. V was trimmed by 7 bases and J by 1 base, leaving 12 bases between them. The CDR3 covers 14 residues.

This clone occurred once. The chain couples TRBV4-1 to TRBJ2-7; 7 bases are a match to TRBD2. CDR1 and CDR2 (germline): MGHRA, YSYEKL. V lost 4 bases and J lost 4; bases outside the gene matches: 16. This CDR3 comprises 17 residues. The CDR3 sequence is CASSLKQQTRGGYEQYF. The DNA for the CDR3 is TGCGCCAGCAGCCTAAAACAGCAGACACGGGGAGGGTACGAGCAGTACTTC.

The CDR3 nucleotides read TGTGCCAGCAGTAAAGACATCGAGGTATCCACAGATACGCAGTATTTT. Translating gives CASSKDIEVSTDTQYF. The genes are TRBV5-6 and TRBJ2-3, with unresolved D. The CDR3 length is 16 residues. The V gene lost 5 bases and the J gene lost 2 bases, with 18 bases spanning the gap. CDR1 is SGHDT and CDR2 is YYEEEE in the germline V gene.

The rearrangement joins TRBV5-1 to TRBJ2-2, with no clear D. The ends were cut back, 0 bases at V and 0 bases at J, with 15 bases in the middle. The CDR3 contains 18 residues. CDR1 is SGHRS, CDR2 YFSETQ, per germline. The CDR3 bases are TGCGCCAGCAGCTTGGTGCCCCTTTCGCAGACGAACACCGGGGAGCTGTTTTTT. Its translation is CASSLVPLSQTNTGELFF.

The chain is built from TRBV28 and TRBJ2-1, with TRBD2 matching over 9 bases. The V gene end was trimmed by 1 base and the J gene end by 5 bases; junction bases not matched to a gene: 6. This CDR3 spans 16 amino acids. The germline gives CDR1 MDHEN, CDR2 SYDVKM. The CDR3 protein is CASSLYSTSGHNEQFF. CDR3 DNA: TGTGCCAGCAGTTTATACTCGACTAGCGGCCACAATGAGCAGTTCTTC.

The V gene is TRBV28, the J gene TRBJ1-1; D not resolved. V was trimmed by 6 bases and J by 1 base, leaving 9 bases between them. The germline V gene encodes CDR1 MDHEN and CDR2 SYDVKM. The CDR3 runs 13 residues. CDR3 sequence reads: CASRRKENTEAFF. Here the CDR3 DNA reads TGTGCCAGCAGACGAAAGGAGAACACTGAAGCTTTCTTT.

The chain carries TRBV3-1 (or the pseudogene TRBV3-2) and TRBJ2-4; the D is unclear. The V gene lost 4 bases and the J gene lost 15 bases, with 19 bases spanning the gap. The CDR3 totals 13 residues. CDR1 is LGHDT, CDR2 YNNKEL, per germline (reference sequence). CDR3 loop: CASSRSSDGSPYF. The DNA of the CDR3 is TGTGCCAGCAGCCGTTCCTCGGACGGAAGCCCGTACTTC.

V is TRBV4-1 and J is TRBJ2-1; D is unresolved. Trimming cost V 0 bases and J 5 bases, with 17 bases left between them. This CDR3 has 17 amino acids. CDR1 is MGHRA and CDR2 is YSYEKL in the germline V gene. CDR3 protein: CASSQDRWSETNNEQFF. CDR3 sequence (DNA): TGCGCCAGCAGCCAAGATCGGTGGTCGGAAACCAACAATGAGCAGTTCTTC.

The V and J genes are TRBV5-1 and TRBJ2-1, with 7 bases lining up with TRBD1. Germline V gives CDR1 SGHRS, CDR2 YFSETQ. The CDR3 extends over 13 amino acids. After removal of 4 bases from V and 5 bases from J, the junction contained 3 bases not matched to a gene. The CDR3 nucleotides read TGCGCCAGCAGCGTGACAGGGAACAATGAGCAGTTCTTC. This sequence encodes CASSVTGNNEQFF.

The rearrangement joins TRBV6-5 to TRBJ1-2; the D gene is possibly TRBD1 (5 bases). Germline V lookup: CDR1 MNHEY, CDR2 SVGAGI. The V end was cut by 6 bases, the J end by 7 bases, with 18 bases between. This CDR3 contains 14 residues. The CDR3 region is CASSGDGHGGGYTF. CDR3 sequence (DNA): TGTGCCAGCAGCGGGGACGGCCATGGAGGTGGCTACACCTTC.

DNA for the CDR3: TGTGCCAGCAGCCGTCGGGGGCAAGAGACCCAGTACTTC. It is translated as CASSRRGQETQYF. The gene calls are TRBV13 and TRBJ2-5, with D possibly TRBD2 on 6 matching bases. This CDR3 contains 13 residues. Per the germline V gene, CDR1 is PRHDT and CDR2 is FYEKMQ (reference sequence). V was shortened by 5 bases and J by 2 bases, with 9 bases between the two germline ends. Full variable domain (missing parts from reference TRBV13 and TRBJ2-5): AAGVIQSPRHLIKEKRETATLKCYPIPRHDTVYWYQQGPGQDPQFLISFYEKMQSDKGSIPDRFSAQQFSDYHSELNMSSLELGDSALYFCASSRRGQETQYFGPGTRLLVL.

This sequence joins TRBV7-9 and TRBJ1-4; D unresolved. V lost 3 bases and J lost 0, with 2 bases in between. Germline values: CDR1 SEHNR, CDR2 FQNEAQ (reference sequence). This CDR3 comprises 13 residues. As DNA, the CDR3 is TGTGCCAGCAGCTTTGCAACTAATGAAAAACTGTTTTTT. Its protein product is CASSFATNEKLFF.

V is TRBV6-5 and J is TRBJ2-7; weak D call: TRBD1 (7 bases). The CDR3 is 13 residues long. V was pared by 9 bases and J by 2 bases, with 14 bases between. Per the germline V gene, CDR1 is MNHEY and CDR2 is SVGAGI. The CDR3 protein is CASQGGVPYEQYF. For the CDR3, the DNA is TGTGCCAGTCAGGGGGGTGTCCCCTACGAGCAGTACTTC.

The J gene is TRBJ2-3, the V gene TRBV12-3 or TRBV12-4, with D possibly matching TRBD1 (5 bases). This CDR3 has 13 residues. The V end was cut by 6 bases, the J end by 3 bases, with 10 bases between. The CDR3 coding sequence is TGTGCCAGCAGCGCTCCAGGGACAGATACGCAGTATTTT. Translation gives CASSAPGTDTQYF.

The chain couples TRBV28 to TRBJ2-5; TRBD2 might be the D (6 bases). The CDR3 covers 15 residues. The V gene's germline CDR1 is MDHEN and CDR2 SYDVKM. Trimming left V 6 bases short and J 1 base short, with 15 bases between. Here the CDR3 DNA reads TGTGCCAGCAGCCACCGGGACTCCCGCCAAGAGACCCAGTACTTC. This gives the protein CASSHRDSRQETQYF.

The chain combines TRBV7-2 with TRBJ1-1, with D possibly matching TRBD1 (5 bases). Germline V gene lookup returns CDR1 SGHTA and CDR2 FQGNSA. The V and J ends lost 5 bases and 5 bases respectively, with 18 bases between them. The CDR3 has 15 amino acids. The CDR3 DNA reads TGTGCCAGCAGCCCGCAGGGTAGAGGAGGAACTGAAGCTTTCTTT. Translated: CASSPQGRGGTEAFF.

The chain employs TRBV9 and TRBJ2-3; 11 nucleotides line up with TRBD2. V was clipped by 0 bases and J by 2 bases; unmatched bases: 11. CDR1 and CDR2 from the germline V gene are SGDLS and YYNGEE. The CDR3 consists of 19 residues. CDR3 nucleotides: TGTGCCAGCAGCGTAGACGACGAGTGGGGACTAGCGGTCACAGATACGCAGTATTTT. Translated, it gives CASSVDDEWGLAVTDTQYF. The variable domain in full, with the rest retrieved from reference TRBV9 and TRBJ2-3, is DSGVTQTPKHLITATGQRVTLRCSPRSGDLSVYWYQQSLDQGLQFLIQYYNGEERAKGNILERFSAQQFPDLHSELNLSSLELGDSALYFCASSVDDEWGLAVTDTQYFGPGTRLTVL.

This chain connects TRBV19 to TRBJ1-2; perhaps TRBD1 as D (5 bases). Looked up from germline, CDR1 is LNHDA and CDR2 is SQIVND (reference sequence). V was trimmed by 6 bases and J by 8 bases, leaving 13 bases between them. The CDR3 sequence is 12 residues long. The CDR3 here is CASSPGVRGYTF. The CDR3 bases are TGTGCCAGTAGCCCGGGGGTGAGAGGCTACACCTTC. The variable domain in full, with the rest retrieved from reference TRBV19 and TRBJ1-2, is DGGITQSPKYLFRKEGQNVTLSCEQNLNHDAMYWYRQDPGQGLRLIYYSQIVNDFQKGDIAEGYSVSREKKESFPLTVTSAQKNPTAFYLCASSPGVRGYTFGSGTRLTVV.

The CDR3 nucleotides read TGTGCCAGCAGGCCAGTTTCTTTAGCCAAAAACATTCAGTACTTC. It specifies CASRPVSLAKNIQYF. This sequence joins TRBV11-2 and TRBJ2-4; D call uncertain. V lost 6 bases and J lost 0, with 12 bases in between. Germline V gene data show CDR1 as SGHAT and CDR2 as FQNNGV. The CDR3 contains 15 residues. The entire variable domain, with the rest obtained from reference TRBV11-2 and TRBJ2-4, is as follows: EAGVAQSPRYKIIEKRQSVAFWCNPISGHATLYWYQQILGQGPKLLIQFQNNGVVDDSQLPKDRFSAERLKGVDSTLKIQPAKLEDSAVYLCASRPVSLAKNIQYFGAGTRLSVL.

The genes are TRBV28 and TRBJ1-6; D uncertain. The CDR3 consists of 14 residues. V lost 2 bases and J lost 8, with 10 bases in between. Germline CDR1 reads MDHEN; CDR2 reads SYDVKM. The CDR3 is CASSLEGWDSPLHF. The CDR3 bases are TGTGCCAGCAGTTTAGAAGGGTGGGATTCACCCCTCCACTTT.